The T cell receptor (beta chain) under discussion was sequenced for a study of control samples from healthy donors and cancer patients (dated by TCRdb to the early 2020s). Library method: the immunoSEQ multiplex PCR assay. TCRdb holds this immuneACCESS table with in-frame rearrangements only. Some clones are missing; in checked studies, unresolved V genes explain under half, and the rest has no known cause. This sample has 150,000 to 200,000 clones in its table, and over 85% of those were observed once. 12% of the sample rests with the top ten. Measured from the cysteine to the phenylalanine, the CDR3 is 16 residues long. Only the CDR3 part of the read is kept: 48 bases, read in frame from the first base. On this clone itself: The target of this receptor is not known. Qualities for individual bases were not recorded, and no much larger clone is one base off.

This clonotype was sampled from a man aged 25-40 years in good health. Material: blood. The sequence links TRBV12-2 to TRBJ2-5; the table's D call, TRBD1, was not checked against the DNA. TRBV12-2 is noted as a pseudogene. The DNA sequence is as follows: TGTGCAAGTCGCTTACCACCCCAGAACAGGGAAGAGACCCAGTACTTC. It translates as CASRLPPQNREETQYF.